A single sample gave rise to the 3 T cell receptor beta chains below, sequenced in a study of Ad26.COV2.S vaccination and SARS-CoV-2 variants. Treatment: 15 to 20 received Ad26.COV2.S at low or high dose, single or two shots; roughly five received placebo; per-sample allocation not given. The study sampled participants on day 63 after the first vaccine or placebo injection. Assay: immunoSEQ multiplex PCR; the TCRdb copy retains only in-frame clones and omits some. This table has about 680,000 clones, 70% to 90% appearing once. Sample: peripheral blood, taken in a trial of Ad26.COV2.S vaccine versus placebo. These receptors originate from a person aged 18-60 years who received the Ad26.COV2.S COVID-19 vaccine or a placebo.

The chain carries TRBV18 and TRBJ1-1; 7 bases line up with TRBD1. The CDR3 sequence is 14 residues long. Germline V gives CDR1 KGHSH, CDR2 LQKENI. V lost 3 bases to trimming and J lost 7 bases; unmatched junction nucleotides: 8. The CDR3 DNA sequence: TGTGCCAGCTCACCCCATGCCGACAGGGTTGAAGCTTTCTTT. Its protein is CASSPHADRVEAFF. Using reference TRBV18 and TRBJ1-1 for the parts outside the CDR3, the full variable domain is NAGVMQNPRHLVRRRGQEARLRCSPMKGHSHVYWYRQLPEEGLKFMVYLQKENIIDESGMPKERFSAEFPKEGPSILRIQQVVRGDSAAYFCASSPHADRVEAFFGQGTRLTVV.

The chain recombines TRBV2 with TRBJ1-6; D uncertain. The CDR3 extends over 17 amino acids. The V gene lost 6 bases and the J gene lost 4 bases, with 19 bases spanning the gap. Germline V gene sequence: CDR1 SNHLY, CDR2 FYNNEI. CDR3 in amino acids: CASSARTALGYNSPLHF. CDR3 nucleotide sequence: TGTGCCAGCAGCGCACGAACAGCGCTCGGGTATAATTCACCCCTCCACTTT.

The J gene is TRBJ1-2, the V gene TRBV19; D might be TRBD1 (5 bases). The CDR3 runs 14 residues. Trimming cost V 2 bases and J 2 bases, with 9 bases left between them. Per the germline V gene, CDR1 is LNHDA and CDR2 is SQIVND (reference sequence). The chain's CDR3 is CASSIRAGNYGYTF. In nucleotides, the CDR3 is TGTGCCAGTAGTATACGCGCAGGGAACTATGGCTACACCTTC.